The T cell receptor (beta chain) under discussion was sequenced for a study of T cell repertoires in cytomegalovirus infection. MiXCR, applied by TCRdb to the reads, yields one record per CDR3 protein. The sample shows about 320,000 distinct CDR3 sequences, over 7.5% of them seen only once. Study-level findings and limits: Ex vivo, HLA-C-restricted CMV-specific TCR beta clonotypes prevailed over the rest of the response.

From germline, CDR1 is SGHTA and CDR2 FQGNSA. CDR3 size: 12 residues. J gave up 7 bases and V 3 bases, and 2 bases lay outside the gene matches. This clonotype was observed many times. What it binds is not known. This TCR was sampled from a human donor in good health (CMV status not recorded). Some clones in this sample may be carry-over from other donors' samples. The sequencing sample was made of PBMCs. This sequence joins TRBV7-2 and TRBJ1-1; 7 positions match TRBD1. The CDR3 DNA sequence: TGTGCCAGCAGCTTGACAGGGTATGAAGCTTTCTTT. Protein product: CASSLTGYEAFF. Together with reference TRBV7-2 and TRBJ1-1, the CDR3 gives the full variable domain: GAGVSQSPSNKVTEKGKDVELRCDPISGHTALYWYRQSLGQGLEFLIYFQGNSAPDKSGLPSDRFSAERTGGSVSTLTIQRTQQEDSAVYLCASSLTGYEAFFGQGTRLTVV.